A single sample gave rise to the 10 T cell receptor beta chains below, sequenced in a study of control samples from healthy donors and cancer patients. Data came from immunoSEQ multiplex PCR; TCRdb stores just in-frame clones and leaves some out. The sample holds some 100,000 clones, about four fifths seen once. The source material was blood. The receptors were sampled from a woman under 40 in good health.

The CDR3 region is CASSRRQGNYGYTF. CDR3 nucleotides: TGCGCCAGCAGCCGGCGACAGGGTAACTATGGCTACACCTTC. This chain links TRBV4-3 with TRBJ1-2; 7 positions match TRBD1. CDR3 length equals 14 residues. V was clipped by 4 bases and J by 1 base; unmatched bases: 3. The V gene's germline CDR1 is LGHNA and CDR2 YSLEER.

This clone appeared once. This sequence joins TRBV5-1 and TRBJ2-1; tentative D call: TRBD2 (5 bases). From germline, CDR1 is SGHRS and CDR2 YFSETQ. CDR3 length: 16 amino acids. V shed 0 bases and J shed 0 bases, with 10 bases lying between them. Here the CDR3 reads CASSLVPGSSYNEQFF. The CDR3 DNA is TGCGCCAGCAGCTTGGTTCCGGGGAGCTCCTACAATGAGCAGTTCTTC.

The chain uses TRBV13 and TRBJ2-3; 10 bases align to TRBD2. Germline CDR1 and CDR2: PRHDT and FYEKMQ (reference sequence). The CDR3 is made up of 17 amino acids. Losses at the gene ends were 5 bases for V and 1 base for J; bases not matched to a gene: 9. CDR3 in amino acids: CASSQAATSGGTDTQYF. In DNA, the CDR3 is TGTGCCAGCAGCCAAGCTGCTACTAGCGGGGGCACAGATACGCAGTATTTT.

Concerning this clone: Distinct nucleotide sequences in the sample also encode this CDR3. CDR3 amino acids: CASSQEGQGYNEQFF. DNA of the CDR3: TGCGCCAGCAGCCAAGAAGGTCAGGGCTACAATGAGCAGTTCTTC. This sequence joins TRBV4-3 and TRBJ2-1, with D maybe TRBD1 (5 bases). The V and J ends lost 0 bases and 3 bases respectively, with 9 bases between them. The CDR3 sequence is 15 residues long. The germline V gene encodes CDR1 LGHNA and CDR2 YSLEER.

This chain joins TRBV15 and TRBJ2-1; 8 nucleotides match TRBD2. V was pared by 1 base and J by 6 bases, with 5 bases of the junction left unmatched. Germline loops: CDR1 LNHNV, CDR2 YYDKDF (reference sequence). The CDR3 spans 15 residues. CDR3 sequence (DNA): TGTGCCACCAGCAGAGGCGGGACTAGGGGCAATGAGCAGTTCTTC. Its protein product is CATSRGGTRGNEQFF.

The V gene is TRBV7-8, the J gene TRBJ2-5, with 7 nucleotides matching TRBD2. The CDR3 covers 15 residues. The germline CDR1 and CDR2 sequences are SGHVS and FQNEAQ. The junction had 7 bases not matched to a gene; V was cut back by 5 bases and J by 1 base. CDR3: CASSTNTGGQETQYF. DNA of the CDR3: TGTGCCAGCAGCACAAACACGGGGGGCCAAGAGACCCAGTACTTC.

J is TRBJ1-1 and V is TRBV6-5, with D perhaps TRBD1 (5 bases). Trimming took 6 bases from V and 3 from J, leaving 14 bases between them. Per the germline V gene, CDR1 is MNHEY and CDR2 is SVGAGI. The CDR3 is 14 residues long. The CDR3 nucleotides read TGTGCCAGCAGAACGGGGCGGGGGGACACTGAAGCTTTCTTT. Its protein product is CASRTGRGDTEAFF.

The V call is TRBV9, the J call TRBJ2-7; 8 positions match TRBD1. Germline trimming cut 2 bases from V and 5 bases from J; bases unmatched to any gene: 6. CDR1 is SGDLS and CDR2 is YYNGEE in the germline V gene. The CDR3 has 14 residues. The CDR3 coding sequence is TGTGCCAGCAGCGTCCTCGGACAGGGAGACGAGCAGTACTTC. Translation gives CASSVLGQGDEQYF. Variable domain in full (rest from reference TRBV9 and TRBJ2-7): DSGVTQTPKHLITATGQRVTLRCSPRSGDLSVYWYQQSLDQGLQFLIQYYNGEERAKGNILERFSAQQFPDLHSELNLSSLELGDSALYFCASSVLGQGDEQYFGPGTRLTVT.

The chain recombines TRBV29-1 with TRBJ2-1; 7 nucleotides agree with TRBD2. Germline CDR1 is SQVTM and CDR2 is ANQGSEA. CDR3 length equals 13 residues. The V gene end was trimmed by 8 bases and the J gene end by 3 bases; junction bases not matched to a gene: 7. The CDR3 nucleotides are TGCAGCTCCGTGGCGGGGGTCTACAATGAGCAGTTCTTC. Translated, it gives CSSVAGVYNEQFF.

The chain has TRBV6-5 and TRBJ1-1; D is undetermined. CDR3 length equals 15 residues. CDR1 and CDR2 from the germline V gene are MNHEY and SVGAGI. Trimming left V 0 bases short and J 4 bases short, with 12 bases between. The CDR3, as DNA: TGTGCCAGCAGTTACTCGGCGGTTACGAGCACTGAAGCTTTCTTT. Translating gives CASSYSAVTSTEAFF.